Below are 25 T cell receptor beta chains sequenced from a single sample in a study of T cells in Graves' hyperthyroidism and ophthalmopathy. RNA transcripts served as the template for amplifying TCR beta CDR3 regions. RT-PCR in the first round (using the HTBI primer set) targeted the TCR CDR3. TCRdb processed the multiplex PCR reads anew with MiXCR; each CDR3 protein has one entry. The data contain under 350,000 distinct CDR3 sequences, more than 15% of them seen just once; the ten biggest clones take up roughly 53%. Sequenced: blood. Receptors originate from a woman aged 60-75 years with Graves' ophthalmopathy.

This clonotype was seen a handful of times. The V gene is TRBV2, the J gene TRBJ2-2; D remains unclear. Trimming took off 7 bases at V and 4 bases at J, with 10 bases between the two ends. The length of the CDR3 is 13 residues. Germline lookup yields CDR1 SNHLY and CDR2 FYNNEI. The CDR3 bases are TGTGCCAGCAAGAGGCTATCCACCGGGGAGCTGTTTTTT. This translates into CASKRLSTGELFF.

This clonotype was recorded many times. This chain links TRBV20-1 with TRBJ2-7; D call uncertain. The CDR3 runs to 14 residues. V lost 6 bases, J lost 0 bases, and 15 bases lay in between. The germline CDR1 and CDR2 sequences are DFQATT and SNEGSKA (reference sequence). CDR3 sequence (DNA): TGCAGTGCCGCTATCTCTGGGAACTCCTACGAGCAGTACTTC. Its translation is CSAAISGNSYEQYF.

In its sample, this clonotype was seen many times. The J gene is TRBJ2-5, the V gene TRBV4-2; D gene uncertain. Germline V CDR1 and CDR2: LGHNA, YNFKEQ. This CDR3 is built from 16 residues. Trimming left V 1 base short and J 1 base short, with 13 bases between. CDR3 in amino acids: CASSQGGRPAQETQYF. The CDR3 nucleotides are TGTGCCAGCAGCCAAGGAGGTCGACCGGCCCAAGAGACCCAGTACTTC.

This clonotype was seen at least ten times. This chain joins TRBV12-3 or TRBV12-4 and TRBJ2-1; 10 bases map to TRBD1. The V gene end was trimmed by 1 base and the J gene end by 9 bases; junction bases not matched to a gene: 12. This CDR3 contains 17 residues. The CDR3 DNA reads TGTGCCAGCAGTTTAGAGTTCTGGGACAGGGGTTCGGTTGAGCAGTTCTTC. Residues: CASSLEFWDRGSVEQFF.

The rearrangement joins TRBV5-1 to TRBJ1-1; D gene unclear. V was clipped by 0 bases and J by 0 bases, with 9 bases between them. This CDR3 region has 15 residues. Germline V gives CDR1 SGHRS, CDR2 YFSETQ. CDR3 protein: CASSLDQNMNTEAFF. CDR3 nucleotide sequence: TGCGCCAGCAGCTTGGACCAGAACATGAACACTGAAGCTTTCTTT.

This clonotype was seen many times. The chain recombines TRBV7-8 with TRBJ2-3; no clear D. The CDR3 runs 15 residues. Deletions cut 5 bases from V and 3 bases from J, with 15 bases between. Germline V gene sequence: CDR1 SGHVS, CDR2 FQNEAQ. In nucleotides, the CDR3 is TGTGCCAGCAGCGCGCCGGACCGCCAAACAGATACGCAGTATTTT. Translating it yields CASSAPDRQTDTQYF.

This clonotype occurred many times. This rearrangement joins TRBV2 to TRBJ1-1, with TRBD1 identical over 8 bases. J gave up 8 bases and V 7 bases, and 12 bases lay outside the gene matches. CDR3 length: 14 amino acids. Germline loops: CDR1 SNHLY, CDR2 FYNNEI. The CDR3 coding sequence is TGTGCCAGCATTAAACAGGGGGGAGGCTCCGAAGCTTTCTTT. Its protein is CASIKQGGGSEAFF.

This clonotype occurred many times. The CDR3 DNA follows: TGTGCCGTGGCTGCTAACATGGGCTACGAGCAGTACTTC. This encodes CAVAANMGYEQYF. The V and J genes are TRBV3-1 and TRBJ2-7; D is unclear. The CDR3 is made up of 13 amino acids. V was trimmed by 11 bases and J by 3 bases, leaving 17 bases between them. The germline gives CDR1 LGHDT, CDR2 YNNKEL (reference sequence).

This clonotype occurred many times. The chain links TRBV29-1 to TRBJ1-1, with TRBD1 matching over 9 bases. The CDR3 length is 11 residues. With 5 bases clipped from V and 11 bases from J, the junction kept 6 bases outside the gene matches. Per the germline V gene, CDR1 is SQVTM and CDR2 is ANQGSEA. The DNA of the CDR3 is TGCAGCGTTCGAGGGACAGGGTTGGCTTTCTTT. Translating it yields CSVRGTGLAFF.

This clonotype was counted at least ten times. The genes are TRBV12-3 or TRBV12-4 and TRBJ2-7, with D possibly TRBD2 on 6 matching bases. V was trimmed by 2 bases and J by 4 bases, leaving 15 bases between them. The CDR3 loop spans 15 amino acids. The CDR3 loop is CASSLYRWREYEQYF. Here the CDR3 DNA reads TGTGCCAGCAGTTTATACCGGTGGAGGGAATACGAGCAGTACTTC.

This clonotype was picked up a small number of times. A much larger clonotype is one base distant, so this may be a read error. This sequence joins TRBV20-1 and TRBJ1-5; D unclear. This CDR3 contains 14 residues. V shed 4 bases and J shed 3 bases, with 13 bases lying between them. CDR1 DFQATT and CDR2 SNEGSKA come from the germline V gene (reference sequence). CDR3 sequence: CSATVDGSNQPQHF. The CDR3 nucleotides read TGCAGTGCTACCGTTGACGGTTCCAATCAGCCCCAGCATTTT.

Many counts were recorded for this clonotype. The gene calls are TRBV3-1 and TRBJ1-1; 7 nucleotides agree with TRBD1. V lost 2 bases to trimming and J lost 4 bases; unmatched junction nucleotides: 7. The germline V gene has CDR1 LGHDT and CDR2 YNNKEL (reference sequence). The CDR3 is 15 residues long. The CDR3 DNA is TGTGCCAGCAGCCAAAGGACAGGTAGGAGCACTGAAGCTTTCTTT. Translated: CASSQRTGRSTEAFF.

The sample holds many counts of this clonotype. This chain joins TRBV18 and TRBJ2-7; D is undetermined. Deletions cut 2 bases from V and 2 bases from J, with 7 bases between. This CDR3 comprises 13 residues. Germline lookup yields CDR1 KGHSH and CDR2 LQKENI. CDR3 sequence: CASSPSQPYEQYF. The DNA of the CDR3 is TGTGCCAGCTCACCATCCCAGCCCTACGAGCAGTACTTC.

A remark on this clonotype: One end of the junction is discordant with germline, which a read error may explain. The genes are TRBV9 and TRBJ2-7, with a tentative D call TRBD1 (6 bases). The germline V gene has CDR1 SGDLS and CDR2 YYNGEE. CDR3 size: 14 residues. For the CDR3, the DNA is TGCGCCAGCAGCTTCGCAGGGGATTCTGACGAGCAGTACTTC. As protein: CASSFAGDSDEQYF.

This clonotype was counted ten times or more. J is TRBJ1-1 and V is TRBV27; D gene uncertain. Germline V lookup: CDR1 MNHEY, CDR2 SMNVEV (reference sequence). Deletions cut 7 bases from V and 0 bases from J, with 15 bases between. The CDR3 runs 15 residues. CDR3 residues: CASTPSGGMNTEAFF. As DNA, the CDR3 is TGTGCCAGCACACCCTCGGGTGGGATGAACACTGAAGCTTTCTTT.

The V and J genes are TRBV7-9 and TRBJ2-3; a weak D match, TRBD1 (6 bases). Trimming left V 5 bases short and J 2 bases short, with 17 bases between. Germline CDR1 is SEHNR and CDR2 is FQNEAQ (reference sequence). CDR3 length: 16 residues. The CDR3 protein is CASSVYRDTSTDTQYF. CDR3 nucleotide sequence: TGTGCCAGCAGCGTTTACCGGGACACCTCCACAGATACGCAGTATTTT.

This clonotype was seen many times. DNA for the CDR3: TGTGCCAGCAGACTAACAGACCACCACTTAAGCACAGATACGCAGTATTTT. It specifies CASRLTDHHLSTDTQYF. The rearrangement joins TRBV27 to TRBJ2-3; no reliable D call. This CDR3 is 17 amino acids long. V gave up 6 bases and J gave up 0 bases, with 19 bases separating them. Germline values: CDR1 MNHEY, CDR2 SMNVEV (reference sequence).

This clonotype was seen many times. This chain connects TRBV12-3 or TRBV12-4 to TRBJ1-4; no clear D gene. The CDR3 has 14 amino acids. Trimming pared 6 bases from V and 0 bases from J, leaving 8 bases between. The CDR3 DNA reads as TGTGCCAGCAGCCAGCTAGCAACTAATGAAAAACTGTTTTTT. Amino acid sequence: CASSQLATNEKLFF.

This clonotype was detected many times. The chain joins TRBV3-1 to TRBJ2-1; 7 bases match TRBD2. The ends lost 3 bases at V and 6 bases at J; junction bases unmatched: 5. CDR1 LGHDT and CDR2 YNNKEL come from the germline V gene (reference sequence). This CDR3 has 14 residues. The DNA for the CDR3 is TGTGCCAGCAGCCAGGGGCGGGAGCGCAATGAGCAGTTCTTC. Protein: CASSQGRERNEQFF.

This clonotype was seen at least ten times. The V gene is TRBV10-2, the J gene TRBJ2-3; 7 bases are shared with TRBD2. The V gene's germline CDR1 is WSHSY and CDR2 SAAADI. The junction had 10 bases not matched to a gene; V was cut back by 4 bases and J by 0 bases. The length of the CDR3 is 17 residues. CDR3 coding DNA: TGCGCCAGCAGTGCGCAACCTCTGCGGGGGAGCACAGATACGCAGTATTTT. This encodes CASSAQPLRGSTDTQYF.

The chain joins TRBV19 to TRBJ1-5, with D maybe TRBD1 (6 bases). In germline, CDR1 is LNHDA, CDR2 SQIVND (reference sequence). The CDR3 runs to 14 residues. The ends were cut back, 6 bases at V and 6 bases at J, with 15 bases in the middle. The CDR3 loop is CASRAAGAIQPQHF. The CDR3 bases are TGTGCCAGTAGAGCGGCAGGGGCTATTCAGCCCCAGCATTTT.

This clonotype was detected ten times or more. The chain carries TRBV3-1 and TRBJ1-6; D is ambiguous. Trimming stripped 4 bases from V and 14 bases from J, with 12 bases between. Germline loops: CDR1 LGHDT, CDR2 YNNKEL (reference sequence). The CDR3 runs to 12 residues. The CDR3 protein is CASSRGIGTLHF. The CDR3 DNA sequence: TGTGCCAGCAGCCGAGGGATCGGTACCCTCCACTTT.

CDR3: CASSQDGAGQQPQHF. Here the CDR3 DNA reads TGCGCCAGCAGCCAAGATGGGGCAGGGCAACAGCCCCAGCATTTT. The rearrangement joins TRBV4-1 to TRBJ1-5; D is perhaps TRBD1 (5 bases). Trimming pared 0 bases from V and 7 bases from J, leaving 13 bases between. CDR1 MGHRA and CDR2 YSYEKL come from the germline V gene. The CDR3 runs to 15 residues.

The gene calls are TRBV3-1 and TRBJ1-5; 8 bases are shared with TRBD1. Germline CDR1 and CDR2: LGHDT and YNNKEL (reference sequence). Unmatched junction bases numbered 2, after V lost 4 bases and J lost 3 bases. The CDR3 consists of 14 residues. In nucleotides, the CDR3 is TGTGCCAGCAGCCGGGACAGGCCCAATCAGCCCCAGCATTTT. As protein: CASSRDRPNQPQHF.

This clonotype was detected only a few times. The J gene is TRBJ1-2, the V gene TRBV5-6, with D possibly being TRBD1 (5 bases). Per germline, CDR1 SGHDT and CDR2 YYEEEE. The V end lost 0 bases, the J end lost 3 bases, and 12 bases lay between the germline ends. The CDR3 consists of 15 residues. CDR3 protein: CASSLAGTDYYGYTF. The CDR3 nucleotides are TGTGCCAGCAGCTTGGCCGGGACGGACTACTATGGCTACACCTTC.